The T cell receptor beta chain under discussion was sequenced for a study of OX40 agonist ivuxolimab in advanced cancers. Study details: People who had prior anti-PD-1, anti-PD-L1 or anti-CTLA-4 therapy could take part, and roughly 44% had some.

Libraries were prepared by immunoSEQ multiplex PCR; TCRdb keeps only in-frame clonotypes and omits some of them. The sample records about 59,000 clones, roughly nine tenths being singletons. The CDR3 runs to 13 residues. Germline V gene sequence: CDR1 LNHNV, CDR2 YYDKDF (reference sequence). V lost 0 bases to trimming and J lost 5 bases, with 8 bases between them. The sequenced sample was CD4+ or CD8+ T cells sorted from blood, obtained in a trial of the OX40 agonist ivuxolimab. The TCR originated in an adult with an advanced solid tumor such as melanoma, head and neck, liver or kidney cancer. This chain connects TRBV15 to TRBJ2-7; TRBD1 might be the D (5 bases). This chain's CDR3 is CATSRDLTDEQYF. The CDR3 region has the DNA TGTGCCACCAGCAGAGATCTGACAGACGAGCAGTACTTC.